This section outlines one TCR beta chain sequence together with its context. It has no known antigen specificity. Within one base of it there is no much larger clone, and no base qualities were kept. The CDR3 starts with the cysteine, ends with the phenylalanine, and has 17 residues. Only the CDR3 portion is preserved as DNA: 51 bases, with reading frame beginning at the first base. Trimming takes 4 bases off V and 15 bases off J; junction bases not matched to a gene: 19. CDR1 and CDR2, looked up from the germline V gene, are MDHEN and SYDVKM. TCRbeta CDR3 regions were amplified from genomic DNA using the immunoSEQ Assay, a bias-controlled multiplex PCR. The original methods were these. Nucleated cell counts per sample were estimated from amplification of reference gene primers within the assay. Sequence reads were collapsed and filtered to measure the absolute abundance of every unique TCRbeta CDR3 rearrangement. For each sample, productive Simpson clonality was calculated as the square root of Simpson's diversity index across productive rearrangements. TCRdb took over this immuneACCESS table, retaining in-frame rearrangements with V and J assigned. Such tables are incomplete; in checked studies, under half of the missing clones stem from an unresolved V gene, and the remainder is unexplained. The V and J calls and clone size were taken over from that table, and D and trimming were inferred from the DNA. This sample gives about 140,000 clones in total; around 73% of them show up just once. The top ten clonotypes cover 5% to 7% of the sample.

This specimen comes from a study of blood T cell repertoires in COVID-19 (dated by TCRdb to 2020 to 2021). About the full investigation: Samples from collaborators originated in the United States, Italy and Spain and spanned both the acute and convalescent phases of COVID-19. A de-identified subject ID, COVID-19 status, age in years and sex were almost always included in the sample metadata. HLA class I and class II types, where available, came from metadata supplied by the sample provider rather than from assay-based typing. Samples were obtained from the ongoing ImmuneRACE study (first 160 participants) and from 1,254 subjects provided by 6 global collaborators. The repertoires were made available in a free public database intended to serve as a resource for research on the immune response to SARS-CoV-2. Subjects who had been exposed to COVID-19, were actively infected with it, or had recovered from it provided the deeply sampled blood TCRbeta repertoires that made up the dataset. The material from the prospective study consisted of cDNA or gDNA derived from T cells, B-cell-depleted T cells, or PBMCs. The full study reports these points: The amount of clinical and demographic metadata varied by source and participant and was provided uncurated.

Participants in the prospective study were enrolled through a virtual design, were aged about 18 to 100 years, and lived in 20 to 30 United States geographic areas. Cohort assignment in the prospective study relied on participant-reported clinical history from a screening survey and a study questionnaire. ImmuneRACE Cohort 3 recovered participants were defined by two consecutive negative NP/OP PCR tests, healthcare professional clearance, or symptom resolution. Mobile phlebotomists in the prospective study collected whole blood, serum and a nasopharyngeal or oropharyngeal swab from every participant. Additional blood draws and questionnaires over a 2-month period could optionally be provided by prospective study participants. Before DNA extraction, blood samples from the prospective study were shipped at room temperature or frozen.

The receptor chain draws on TRBV28 and TRBJ2-4; 12 of the junction bases match TRBD1. The sequence was collected from a woman between 45 and 65 years old who had recovered from COVID-19. The sequencing sample was made of PBMCs or T cells enriched from blood (not recorded which). The sequence in DNA is TGTGCCAGCAGTTACCCCTTTGGGACAGGGGGCCTTTCCGAGATGTACTTC. This yields the protein CASSYPFGTGGLSEMYF.